A single sample is the source of the 7 T cell receptor beta chains below, sequenced in a study of OX40 agonist ivuxolimab in advanced cancers. Libraries were prepared by immunoSEQ multiplex PCR; TCRdb keeps only in-frame clonotypes and omits some of them. Altogether some 59,000 clones are present, under 95% being singletons, with the ten largest covering around 9.3%. The source was CD4+ or CD8+ T cells sorted from blood, collected in a trial of the OX40 agonist ivuxolimab. These TCRs come from an adult with an advanced solid tumor such as melanoma, head and neck, liver or kidney cancer.

V is TRBV27 and J is TRBJ1-5, with D perhaps TRBD1 (6 bases). This CDR3 spans 16 amino acids. Germline loops: CDR1 MNHEY, CDR2 SMNVEV (reference sequence). The V gene lost 2 bases and the J gene lost 1 base, with 12 bases spanning the gap. CDR3 in DNA: TGTGCCAGCAGTTTAGCCGGGGGCTACAGCAATCAGCCCCAGCATTTT. It encodes CASSLAGGYSNQPQHF.

The chain couples TRBV19 to TRBJ1-2; D call uncertain. This CDR3 spans 12 amino acids. Trimming took 8 bases from V and 8 from J, leaving 15 bases between them. Per germline, CDR1 LNHDA and CDR2 SQIVND (reference sequence). The CDR3 region is CASDGNFGGYTF. As DNA, the CDR3 is TGTGCCAGTGACGGGAACTTTGGGGGCTACACCTTC.

The chain links TRBV27 to TRBJ1-4, with D uncertain. The CDR3 sequence is 13 residues long. V dropped 6 bases and J dropped 5 bases, with 10 bases sitting between them. Germline V gene lookup returns CDR1 MNHEY and CDR2 SMNVEV (reference sequence). The CDR3: CASSRFLNEKLFF. The CDR3, as DNA: TGTGCCAGCAGCAGGTTCCTCAATGAAAAACTGTTTTTT.

This clone was observed a handful of times. V usage is TRBV6-5 and J usage is TRBJ1-3; D unclear. The CDR3 extends over 15 amino acids. Between the trimmed V and J ends, which lost 3 bases and 0 bases, there was a span of 9 bases. Germline CDR1 is MNHEY and CDR2 is SVGAGI. CDR3 sequence (DNA): TGTGCCAGCAGTTATAACAGCAACTCTGGAAACACCATATATTTT. It translates to CASSYNSNSGNTIYF.

V and J are TRBV27 and TRBJ1-5, with D possibly matching TRBD1 (6 bases). Trimming took off 5 bases at V and 3 bases at J, with 11 bases between the two ends. Germline values: CDR1 MNHEY, CDR2 SMNVEV (reference sequence). The CDR3 contains 14 residues. CDR3 loop: CASSLQGDNQPQHF. DNA for the CDR3: TGTGCCAGCAGTCTACAGGGCGACAATCAGCCCCAGCATTTT.

The chain is built from TRBV6-4 and TRBJ2-1, with D possibly TRBD2 on 7 matching bases. This CDR3 is built from 18 residues. V lost 4 bases, J lost 6 bases, and 25 bases lay in between. Germline lookup yields CDR1 MRHNA and CDR2 SNTAGT. For the CDR3, the DNA is TGTGCCAGCAGTGCCCAGAGAGCGGACCTGGGGGGGGCCAATGAGCAGTTCTTC. It codes for CASSAQRADLGGANEQFF.

The J gene is TRBJ2-2, the V gene TRBV27, with a tentative D call TRBD1 (6 bases). CDR3 length: 14 residues. Germline lookup yields CDR1 MNHEY and CDR2 SMNVEV (reference sequence). The V and J ends lost 5 bases and 4 bases respectively, with 11 bases between them. The CDR3 nucleotides read TGTGCCAGCAGTCTCCAGGGGAGCACCGGGGAGCTGTTTTTT. Translating it yields CASSLQGSTGELFF.